The 22 T cell receptor beta chains below were found in one sample sequenced in a study of blood T cell repertoires in COVID-19. Sequencing was performed with immunoSEQ multiplex PCR; in TCRdb, only in-frame clones are kept and a portion is missing. The table includes more than 300,000 clones, around 83% detected once. The specimen was PBMCs or T cells enriched from blood (not recorded which). These receptors were taken from a woman aged 45-65 years who had recovered from COVID-19.

J is TRBJ2-5 and V is TRBV5-1; 7 bases match TRBD1. This CDR3 has 14 amino acids. With 4 bases clipped from V and 1 base from J, the junction kept 4 bases outside the gene matches. Per the germline V gene, CDR1 is SGHRS and CDR2 is YFSETQ. The CDR3 DNA is TGCGCCAGCAGCCCACGACAGGGCCAAGAGACCCAGTACTTC. Translating it yields CASSPRQGQETQYF.

The chain couples TRBV6-5 to TRBJ1-1; D ambiguous. The V end was cut by 7 bases, the J end by 5 bases, with 17 bases between. The CDR3 has 14 residues. Germline values: CDR1 MNHEY, CDR2 SVGAGI. The CDR3 DNA reads TGTGCCAGCATGACGTTGGGAGGGATAACTGAAGCTTTCTTT. As protein: CASMTLGGITEAFF.

The V call is TRBV11-2, the J call TRBJ1-2; perhaps TRBD1 as D (6 bases). Per germline, CDR1 SGHAT and CDR2 FQNNGV. Trimming shortened V by 5 bases and J by 7 bases, and 14 bases separated the two germline ends. The CDR3 sequence is 13 residues long. The CDR3 nucleotides read TGTGCCAGCAGCCCCCGAAGAGGGGGTGGCTACACCTTC. Translating gives CASSPRRGGGYTF.

This clone appeared a single time. V is TRBV5-1 and J is TRBJ2-5; 10 bases fit TRBD2. The CDR3 totals 16 residues. The germline V gene encodes CDR1 SGHRS and CDR2 YFSETQ. Trimming at V came to 2 bases and at J to 0 bases, leaving 4 bases not matched to a gene. The CDR3 spells CASSLTSGVNQETQYF. For the CDR3, the DNA is TGCGCCAGCAGCTTAACTAGCGGGGTCAACCAAGAGACCCAGTACTTC.

J is TRBJ2-7 and V is TRBV27, with 7 bases matching TRBD1. V gave up 8 bases and J gave up 2 bases; unmatched junction bases: 6. This CDR3 spans 13 amino acids. Per the germline V gene, CDR1 is MNHEY and CDR2 is SMNVEV (reference sequence). CDR3 region: CASGQDLPYEQYF. CDR3 nucleotides: TGTGCCAGCGGACAGGACCTTCCCTACGAGCAGTACTTC.

The chain joins TRBV20-1 to TRBJ1-2; 10 bases are a match to TRBD1. With 3 bases clipped from V and 1 base from J, the junction kept 5 bases outside the gene matches. The CDR3 extends over 15 amino acids. The germline gives CDR1 DFQATT, CDR2 SNEGSKA (reference sequence). CDR3 sequence: CSASMGQGINYGYTF. CDR3 in DNA: TGCAGTGCTAGTATGGGACAGGGGATTAACTATGGCTACACCTTC.

The table lists this clone with a count of one. The CDR3 is CASSVAGRRVNIQYF. The CDR3 DNA follows: TGTGCCAGCAGCGTAGCCGGGAGGAGAGTTAACATTCAGTACTTC. This rearrangement joins TRBV9 to TRBJ2-4; TRBD2 matches at 7 bases. Per the germline V gene, CDR1 is SGDLS and CDR2 is YYNGEE. The length of the CDR3 is 15 residues. V lost 0 bases and J lost 7; bases outside the gene matches: 7.

This clone was detected only a few times. The chain has TRBV12-3 or TRBV12-4 and TRBJ1-2; D gene uncertain. This CDR3 has 12 residues. Between the trimmed V and J ends, which lost 6 bases and 4 bases, there was a span of 9 bases. CDR3 residues: CASRPGTYGYTF. The CDR3 DNA follows: TGTGCCAGCAGGCCAGGAACCTATGGCTACACCTTC.

This chain connects TRBV30 to TRBJ1-2; 8 bases are shared with TRBD1. The CDR3 runs 13 residues. Germline loops: CDR1 GTSNPN, CDR2 SVGIG (reference sequence). With 8 bases clipped from V and 2 bases from J, the junction kept 7 bases outside the gene matches. CDR3 nucleotides: TGTGCCGGCGCGACAGGGGACAACTATGGCTACACCTTC. This translates into CAGATGDNYGYTF. The whole variable domain, remainder taken from reference TRBV30 and TRBJ1-2, is SQTIHQWPATLVQPVGSPLSLECTVEGTSNPNLYWYRQAAGRGLQLLFYSVGIGQISSEVPQNLSASRPQDRQFILSSKKLLLSDSGFYLCAGATGDNYGYTFGSGTRLTVV.

Remarks on this clone: The junction differs from germline at one of its ends, possibly a read error. J is TRBJ1-2 and V is TRBV18, with a possible D match to TRBD1 (6 bases). This CDR3 region has 13 residues. In germline, CDR1 is KGHSH, CDR2 LQKENI. Here the CDR3 reads CASSPLGGSGYTF. CDR3 DNA sequence: TGTGCCAGCTCCCCACTAGGGGGTTCGGGCTACACCTTC.

The V call is TRBV3-1 (or the pseudogene TRBV3-2), the J call TRBJ1-2; TRBD1 might be the D (6 bases). This CDR3 is built from 14 residues. Germline V gene lookup returns CDR1 LGHDT and CDR2 YNNKEL (reference sequence). Trimming removed 7 bases at V and 4 bases at J, with 16 bases between. This CDR3 reads CASTSRGGGYGYTF. The DNA of the CDR3 is TGTGCCAGCACCTCGCGGGGGGGCGGCTATGGCTACACCTTC.

The chain carries TRBV30 and TRBJ2-7; 9 nucleotides agree with TRBD2. The CDR3 contains 16 residues. Looked up from germline, CDR1 is GTSNPN and CDR2 is SVGIG (reference sequence). Trimming took 4 bases from V and 1 from J; bases not matched to a gene: 11. CDR3 amino acids: CAWTPPGGLASYEQYF. In nucleotides, the CDR3 is TGTGCCTGGACACCTCCCGGTGGACTAGCGTCCTACGAGCAGTACTTC. Full variable domain (missing parts from reference TRBV30 and TRBJ2-7): SQTIHQWPATLVQPVGSPLSLECTVEGTSNPNLYWYRQAAGRGLQLLFYSVGIGQISSEVPQNLSASRPQDRQFILSSKKLLLSDSGFYLCAWTPPGGLASYEQYFGPGTRLTVT.

The gene calls are TRBV30 and TRBJ2-5; 8 bases are shared with TRBD1. The junction had 1 base not matched to a gene; V was cut back by 3 bases and J by 4 bases. Germline V gives CDR1 GTSNPN, CDR2 SVGIG (reference sequence). This CDR3 is 12 amino acids long. CDR3 protein: CAWRQGAETQYF. CDR3 DNA sequence: TGTGCCTGGAGGCAGGGGGCAGAGACCCAGTACTTC.

The chain couples TRBV27 to TRBJ2-1; TRBD2 aligns across 7 bases. CDR1 MNHEY and CDR2 SMNVEV come from the germline V gene (reference sequence). V lost 1 base to trimming and J lost 9 bases; unmatched junction nucleotides: 6. The CDR3 length is 14 residues. CDR3 region: CASSLFGTNGEQFF. The DNA for the CDR3 is TGTGCCAGCAGTTTATTTGGGACTAATGGTGAGCAGTTCTTC.

The V and J genes are TRBV3-1 (or the pseudogene TRBV3-2) and TRBJ1-2; TRBD1 agrees at 10 bases. The junction had 12 bases not matched to a gene; V was cut back by 3 bases and J by 5 bases. CDR1 and CDR2 from the germline V gene are LGHDT and YNNKEL (reference sequence). The CDR3 has 17 amino acids. The CDR3 DNA reads as TGTGCCAGCAGCCAGAGGACAGGGGGGCCTGCCGGTTATGGCTACACCTTC. Its protein product is CASSQRTGGPAGYGYTF.

The J gene is TRBJ1-4, the V gene TRBV18; the D gene is possibly TRBD1 (6 bases). The CDR3 length is 15 residues. V was shortened by 1 base and J by 7 bases, with 13 bases between the two germline ends. Looked up from germline, CDR1 is KGHSH and CDR2 is LQKENI. In DNA form, the CDR3 reads TGTGCCAGCTCACCACGGCAGGGGCTTGGTGAAAAACTGTTTTTT. It is translated as CASSPRQGLGEKLFF.

The V and J genes are TRBV7-3 and TRBJ2-1; D uncertain. Trimming pared 4 bases from V and 4 bases from J, leaving 8 bases between. The CDR3 is made up of 13 amino acids. Germline CDR1 reads SGHTA; CDR2 reads FQGTGA. CDR3: CASSSSMYNEQFF. CDR3 nucleotides: TGTGCCAGCAGCTCGAGCATGTACAATGAGCAGTTCTTC.

This chain links TRBV5-6 with TRBJ2-1, with 10 bases fitting TRBD2. Germline V gene lookup returns CDR1 SGHDT and CDR2 YYEEEE. This CDR3 is built from 15 residues. Trimming removed 3 bases from V and 3 bases from J; junction bases left unmatched: 3. The CDR3, as DNA: TGTGCCAGCAGCTCCCCTAGCGGGAGCTACAATGAGCAGTTCTTC. Translating it yields CASSSPSGSYNEQFF.

This chain uses TRBV5-1 with TRBJ2-7, with 12 bases identical to TRBD1. CDR3 length equals 15 residues. Per the germline V gene, CDR1 is SGHRS and CDR2 is YFSETQ. J was trimmed by 5 bases and V by 1 base; bases with no gene match: 4. The CDR3 reads CASSLLGTGGNEQYF. The DNA of the CDR3 is TGCGCCAGCAGCTTGTTGGGGACAGGGGGCAACGAGCAGTACTTC.

J is TRBJ1-1 and V is TRBV4-1; D might be TRBD1 (5 bases). V was shortened by 1 base and J by 0 bases, with 12 bases between the two germline ends. Germline assignment: CDR1 MGHRA and CDR2 YSYEKL. The CDR3 runs to 16 residues. As DNA, the CDR3 is TGCGCCAGCAGCCAAGGGTGGGGCTCCATGAACACTGAAGCTTTCTTT. Residues: CASSQGWGSMNTEAFF.

The rearrangement uses TRBV3-1 (or the pseudogene TRBV3-2) and TRBJ1-2; D unresolved. CDR3 length: 13 residues. V was shortened by 6 bases and J by 6 bases, with 14 bases between the two germline ends. Germline V gene lookup returns CDR1 LGHDT and CDR2 YNNKEL (reference sequence). The CDR3 DNA reads TGTGCCAGCAGGCGCGGAGGAGTCGATGGCTACACCTTC. Translated, it gives CASRRGGVDGYTF.

The gene calls are TRBV5-6 and TRBJ1-6; D is undetermined. Trimming cost V 2 bases and J 8 bases, with 8 bases left between them. Looked up from germline, CDR1 is SGHDT and CDR2 is YYEEEE. The CDR3 is 13 amino acids. CDR3 residues: CASSLRGDSPLHF. The CDR3 DNA reads TGTGCCAGCAGCTTAAGAGGAGATTCACCCCTCCACTTT.